This T cell receptor (beta chain) was documented in a study of control samples from healthy donors and cancer patients (dated by TCRdb to the early 2020s). The germline V gene yields SGHTS for CDR1 and YDEGEE for CDR2. The trim is 4 bases for V and 5 bases for J, with a gap of 11 bases between the germline ends. Including the terminal cysteine and phenylalanine, the CDR3 comprises 13 residues. The retained sequence is limited to the CDR3, 39 bases, with the frame set at the first base. Libraries were constructed by the immunoSEQ multiplex PCR assay. In its TCRdb copy, this immuneACCESS table keeps in-frame sequences only and misses some clones. Where compared with another copy, unresolved V genes explain less than half of these, and the others have no known cause. The table for this sample lists roughly 130,000 clones; 80% to 95% of them were counted only once. Clones ranked in the top ten supply around 10% of the sample.

Comment on this clone: Its antigen is unknown. No base qualities exist here, and no much larger clone lies one base off it.

This sequence uses TRBV5-8 and TRBJ2-3, with a tentative D call of TRBD1 or TRBD2, each matching 5 bases. Sequences were obtained from blood. This receptor was taken from a man younger than 45 in good health. The CDR3 region: CASSRDDEDTQYF. The bases read TGTGCCAGCAGCCGGGACGATGAAGATACGCAGTATTTT.